This T cell receptor beta chain was captured in a study of T cells in Graves' hyperthyroidism and ophthalmopathy. Study observations and caveats: Most expanded thyroid clonotypes above 0.001 recurred in blood.

On this clonotype: Antigen specificity is unknown.

Uncontrolled infections, other autoimmune diseases, pregnancy or lactation led to exclusion of patients. Fresh peripheral blood, around 9.5 ml, yielded the PBMCs. Researchers amplified the TCR beta CDR3 regions from RNA transcripts. The HTBI primer set was used in a first-round RT-PCR of the TCR CDR3. TCRdb processed the multiplex PCR reads anew with MiXCR; each CDR3 protein has one entry. The profile covers 250,000 or so distinct CDR3 sequences, with roughly 15% appearing a single time and 30% taken by the ten largest. The CDR3 has 16 residues. J gave up 3 bases and V 4 bases, and 9 bases lay outside the gene matches. Germline V gene sequence: CDR1 SEHNR, CDR2 FQNEAQ (reference sequence).

This chain links TRBV7-9 with TRBJ2-3, with 8 bases matching TRBD2. The receptor was isolated from a woman aged 50 to 60 with Graves' hyperthyroidism that later progressed to Graves' ophthalmopathy. The sample was blood. CDR3 in amino acids: CASSSRLAQRTDTQYF. The CDR3 DNA is TGTGCCAGCAGCTCACGACTAGCGCAAAGGACAGATACGCAGTATTTT.